This T cell receptor beta chain was observed in a study of PD-L1 blockade in urothelial cancer. About the study: About 85% of the roughly 30 patients comprised males who had bladder-origin urothelial cancer. Treatment start was followed by blood analysis at 3 weeks (second dose) and again at 6 weeks. Study-level results: Patients with durable benefit had greater blood expansion of tumor-associated TCR clones 3 weeks into treatment.

Regarding this clone: The antigen is not known.

Time point reported: pretreatment peripheral blood. Using immunoSEQ multiplex PCR, the repertoire was profiled, and TCRdb retains in-frame clones only, with some absent. The sample contains 70,000 to 95,000 clones, about four fifths of which appear only once. V gave up 7 bases and J gave up 4 bases, with 14 bases separating them. This CDR3 region has 13 residues. Germline lookup yields CDR1 SNHLY and CDR2 FYNNEI. The sample in question was PBMCs, obtained around atezolizumab (anti-PD-L1) treatment. The receptor comes from a man between 60 and 75 years old with urothelial cancer. The chain links TRBV2 to TRBJ2-7; TRBD1 might be the D (5 bases). The CDR3 reads CASTGMGLYEQYF. Written as DNA, the CDR3 is TGTGCCAGCACTGGGATGGGGCTATACGAGCAGTACTTC.